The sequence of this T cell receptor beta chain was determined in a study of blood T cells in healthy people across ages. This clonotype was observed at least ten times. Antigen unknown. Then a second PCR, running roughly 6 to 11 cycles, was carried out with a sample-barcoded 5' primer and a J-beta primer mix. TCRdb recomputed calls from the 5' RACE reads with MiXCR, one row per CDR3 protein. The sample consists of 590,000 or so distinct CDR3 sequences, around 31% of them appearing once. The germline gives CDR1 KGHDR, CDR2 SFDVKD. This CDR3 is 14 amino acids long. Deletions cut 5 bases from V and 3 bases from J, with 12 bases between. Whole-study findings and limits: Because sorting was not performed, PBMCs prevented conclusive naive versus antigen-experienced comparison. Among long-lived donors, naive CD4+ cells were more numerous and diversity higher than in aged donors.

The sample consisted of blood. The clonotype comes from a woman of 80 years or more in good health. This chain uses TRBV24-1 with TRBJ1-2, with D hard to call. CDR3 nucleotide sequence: TGTGCCACCAGTGGCGGGAATCCGGACTATGGCTACACCTTC. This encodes CATSGGNPDYGYTF.